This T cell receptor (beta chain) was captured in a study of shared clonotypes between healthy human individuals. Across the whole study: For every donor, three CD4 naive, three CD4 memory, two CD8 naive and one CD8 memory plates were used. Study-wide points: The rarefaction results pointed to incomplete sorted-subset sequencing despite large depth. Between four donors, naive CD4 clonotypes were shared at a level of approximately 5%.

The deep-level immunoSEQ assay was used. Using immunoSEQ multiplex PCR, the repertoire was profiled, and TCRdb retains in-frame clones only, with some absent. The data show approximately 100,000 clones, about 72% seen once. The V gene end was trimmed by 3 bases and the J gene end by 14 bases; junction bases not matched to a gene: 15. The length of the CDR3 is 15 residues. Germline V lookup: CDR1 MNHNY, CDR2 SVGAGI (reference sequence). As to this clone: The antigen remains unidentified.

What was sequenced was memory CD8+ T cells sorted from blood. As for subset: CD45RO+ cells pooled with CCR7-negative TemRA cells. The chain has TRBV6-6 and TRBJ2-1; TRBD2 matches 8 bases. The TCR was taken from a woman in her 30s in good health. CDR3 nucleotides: TGTGCCAGCAGTTATAGGGCGGGAGGCCCCGTTTTGGAGTTCTTC. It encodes CASSYRAGGPVLEFF.